Each of the 9 T cell receptor beta chains below was sequenced from the same sample in a study of T cell changes during pregnancy in multiple sclerosis (dated by TCRdb to between 2017 and 2020). Preparation of the library involved the immunoSEQ multiplex PCR assay. The source is immuneACCESS, and TCRdb retained only in-frame sequences with V and J called. Part of the clones is not carried over; for the studies checked, unresolved V genes explain less than half of this, and the remainder is unexplained. The sample table holds tens of thousands of clones, of which approximately 92% were seen once. In total, the top ten clones hold roughly 0.85% of the sample. The source was CD4+ T cells from peripheral blood mononuclear cells, collected in the second trimester of pregnancy. These receptors were obtained from a female donor in good health, enrolled as a control in a pregnancy study.

The CDR3: CASSERSGEKLFF. The DNA for the CDR3 is TGTGCCAGCAGTGAAAGGTCCGGAGAGAAACTGTTTTTT. V is TRBV2 and J is TRBJ1-4; D gene uncertain. CDR1 and CDR2 from the germline V gene are SNHLY and FYNNEI. The CDR3 extends over 13 amino acids. The V gene lost 2 bases and the J gene lost 11 bases, with 12 bases spanning the gap.

A remark on this clone: A junction end diverges from the germline sequence, so it may reflect a read error. The CDR3 reads CASSLGSSGRGQETQYF. The CDR3 DNA sequence: TGTGCTAGCAGCTTAGGTTCTAGCGGGAGAGGACAAGAGACCCAGTACTTC. The chain links TRBV7-7 to TRBJ2-5; 10 bases line up with TRBD2. CDR3 size: 17 residues. CDR1 and CDR2 from the germline V gene are SSHAT and FNYEAQ (reference sequence).

The chain combines TRBV7-9 with TRBJ1-2, with TRBD1 matching 7 bases. Losses at the gene ends were 3 bases for V and 5 bases for J; bases not matched to a gene: 15. The CDR3 loop spans 17 amino acids. Germline V gives CDR1 SEHNR, CDR2 FQNEAQ (reference sequence). CDR3 amino acids: CASSFGDSTSIGYGYTF. Here the CDR3 DNA reads TGTGCCAGCAGCTTCGGGGACAGCACATCCATCGGGTATGGCTACACCTTC.

This rearrangement joins TRBV15 to TRBJ1-3, with D perhaps matching TRBD1 (5 bases). Germline loops: CDR1 LNHNV, CDR2 YYDKDF (reference sequence). The ends were cut back, 1 base at V and 2 bases at J, with 9 bases in the middle. This CDR3 is 15 amino acids long. The CDR3 is CATSRGRGTGNTIYF. CDR3 nucleotides: TGTGCCACCAGCAGAGGGAGGGGAACTGGAAACACCATATATTTT.

The rearrangement joins TRBV4-1 to TRBJ2-1; 9 nucleotides agree with TRBD2. The CDR3 is made up of 18 amino acids. Germline CDR1 is MGHRA and CDR2 is YSYEKL. V dropped 3 bases and J dropped 4; count of bases not matched to a gene: 13. The CDR3 sequence is CASSQIDLGLAGYNEQFF. CDR3 in DNA: TGCGCCAGCAGCCAGATTGACCTGGGGCTAGCGGGGTACAATGAGCAGTTCTTC.

The chain is built from TRBV9 and TRBJ2-2; maybe TRBD2 (6 bases). The ends were cut back, 0 bases at V and 3 bases at J, with 18 bases in the middle. The germline gives CDR1 SGDLS, CDR2 YYNGEE. The CDR3 spans 18 residues. The CDR3 is CASSVAPNSAGYTGELFF. The DNA of the CDR3 is TGTGCCAGCAGCGTAGCCCCAAACTCAGCGGGTTACACCGGGGAGCTGTTTTTT.

The chain couples TRBV4-3 to TRBJ1-1; D is possibly TRBD1 (5 bases). In germline, CDR1 is LGHNA, CDR2 YSLEER. The CDR3 runs to 11 residues. V lost 6 bases and J 3 bases, leaving 5 bases between the germline ends. The chain's CDR3 is CASRTDTEAFF. As DNA, the CDR3 is TGCGCCAGCAGGACAGACACTGAAGCTTTCTTT.

The V gene is TRBV7-2, the J gene TRBJ1-1, with a tentative D call TRBD1 (6 bases). The germline V gene has CDR1 SGHTA and CDR2 FQGNSA. The CDR3 contains 16 residues. V was cut by 5 bases and J by 4 bases, with 20 bases left in between. CDR3 loop: CASSLEGGVSGTEAFF. In DNA, the CDR3 is TGTGCCAGCAGCCTAGAGGGGGGGGTATCGGGCACTGAAGCTTTCTTT.

The gene calls are TRBV4-1 and TRBJ2-1; 8 bases agree with TRBD1. Per germline, CDR1 MGHRA and CDR2 YSYEKL. This CDR3 contains 15 residues. The J segment lost 12 bases and the V segment lost 7 bases, leaving 17 bases of the junction unmatched. CDR3 in DNA: TGCGCCAGCAAATCGTGGACAGGGTTAAAAAGCGGGCAGTTCTTC. This translates into CASKSWTGLKSGQFF.